Reported below is one T cell receptor (beta chain). No antigen is known for it. The CDR3 has 17 amino acids. Germline V gene data show CDR1 as MDHEN and CDR2 as SYDVKM. With V trimmed by 7 bases and J by 2 bases, 13 bases remained unmatched. Single viable CD3+CD4+CD8-CD45RO+ cells were sorted as the memory CD4+ T cells. These data come from a study of memory CD4+ T cells and cytomegalovirus serostatus. The wider study: Healthy Belgian adult donors included about nine CMV-positive and about two dozen CMV-negative people. Study-wide points: About 40% of the 164 known CMV-associated TCRbeta sequences appeared in CD4+ memory. The CMV-associated TCR signature appears largely within the CD4+ memory repertoire.

Assay: immunoSEQ multiplex PCR; the TCRdb copy retains only in-frame clones and omits some. The table has tens of thousands of clones, 82% seen once. J is TRBJ1-5 and V is TRBV28; 8 bases map to TRBD1. This clonotype originated in an adult in good health and CMV-seronegative. Sequenced sample: memory CD4+ T cells from blood. The CDR3 DNA sequence: TGTGCCAGCACTAATCCGCGGACAGGGAGCGGCAATCAGCCCCAGCATTTT. Protein: CASTNPRTGSGNQPQHF.